The 15 T cell receptor beta chains listed next were all sequenced from one sample in a study of blood T cell repertoires in COVID-19. Libraries were prepared by immunoSEQ multiplex PCR; TCRdb keeps only in-frame clonotypes and omits some of them. The table lists over 110,000 clones, over 70% of them singletons. The source material was PBMCs or T cells enriched from blood (not recorded which). All receptors derive from a man aged 60 to 69 who had recovered from COVID-19.

CDR3 protein: CASSNLDRDTGELFF. CDR3 bases: TGTGCCAGCAGCAACCTAGACAGGGACACCGGGGAGCTGTTTTTT. The genes are TRBV3-1 (or the pseudogene TRBV3-2) and TRBJ2-2; 7 nucleotides line up with TRBD1. The CDR3 spans 15 residues. Per the germline V gene, CDR1 is LGHDT and CDR2 is YNNKEL (reference sequence). With 5 bases clipped from V and 3 bases from J, the junction kept 6 bases outside the gene matches.

The chain carries TRBV11-2 and TRBJ1-5; D is perhaps TRBD1 (5 bases). The germline V gene has CDR1 SGHAT and CDR2 FQNNGV. The V gene lost 5 bases and the J gene lost 1 base, with 18 bases spanning the gap. The CDR3 consists of 17 residues. CDR3: CASSPGGTHLSNQPQHF. CDR3 nucleotides: TGTGCCAGCAGCCCGGGAGGGACCCACCTAAGCAATCAGCCCCAGCATTTT.

The chain has TRBV7-9 and TRBJ2-6; 14 nucleotides align to TRBD2. The trim removed 5 bases at V and 4 bases at J, leaving 4 bases unmatched. Germline values: CDR1 SEHNR, CDR2 FQNEAQ (reference sequence). The CDR3 totals 17 residues. CDR3 bases: TGTGCCAGCAGCAGGGGACTAGCGGGGGTAGGGGCCAACGTCCTGACTTTC. The encoded protein is CASSRGLAGVGANVLTF.

This clone was seen only a few times. CDR3 nucleotide sequence: TGTGCCAGCAGCCCTCGTAGGGGTGCCTATGGCTACACCTTC. The encoded protein is CASSPRRGAYGYTF. J is TRBJ1-2 and V is TRBV13; tentative D call: TRBD1 (5 bases). V was cut by 5 bases and J by 4 bases, with 14 bases left in between. The CDR3 totals 14 residues. The germline V gene encodes CDR1 PRHDT and CDR2 FYEKMQ (reference sequence).

This clone was seen a few times. The gene calls are TRBV11-2 and TRBJ1-3; D might be TRBD1 (6 bases). Germline CDR1 and CDR2: SGHAT and FQNNGV. The CDR3 consists of 17 residues. Deletions cut 5 bases from V and 3 bases from J, with 20 bases between. CDR3 sequence: CASSERGAGGLGNTIYF. The CDR3 DNA reads as TGTGCCAGCAGCGAGAGAGGCGCGGGGGGGCTTGGAAACACCATATATTTT.

This sequence joins TRBV2 and TRBJ2-2; D gene uncertain. The CDR3 is 13 amino acids. With 0 bases removed from V and 5 bases from J, the gap between germline ends came to 4 bases. The germline V gene encodes CDR1 SNHLY and CDR2 FYNNEI. In DNA, the CDR3 is TGTGCCAGCAGTGAAGCACGGACCGGGGAGCTGTTTTTT. This encodes CASSEARTGELFF.

V is TRBV5-1 and J is TRBJ1-6, with D unresolved. Between the trimmed V and J ends, which lost 1 base and 10 bases, there was a span of 12 bases. CDR3 length: 14 amino acids. The germline gives CDR1 SGHRS, CDR2 YFSETQ. The CDR3 sequence is CASSLKAYGSPLHF. CDR3 bases: TGCGCCAGCAGCTTGAAAGCCTACGGGTCACCCCTCCACTTT.

The chain couples TRBV11-3 to TRBJ2-2, with 8 bases lining up with TRBD2. Per germline, CDR1 SGHNT and CDR2 YENEEA. V lost 4 bases, J lost 5 bases, and 12 bases stayed unmatched. The CDR3 is 17 amino acids. CDR3 sequence reads: CASSSGPSGSGTGELFF. The CDR3 bases are TGTGCCAGCAGCTCGGGCCCCAGCGGGAGTGGGACCGGGGAGCTGTTTTTT.

The chain recombines TRBV28 with TRBJ2-7; D is possibly TRBD2 (6 bases). V was trimmed by 1 base and J by 6 bases, leaving 16 bases between them. This CDR3 region has 15 residues. Germline CDR1 is MDHEN and CDR2 is SYDVKM. The CDR3: CASSLSGDGGGEQYF. As DNA, the CDR3 is TGTGCCAGCAGTTTATCGGGGGATGGTGGGGGCGAGCAGTACTTC.

The sample holds a few counts of this clone. The chain is built from TRBV21-1 and TRBJ1-4; TRBD1, the table's D call, was not compared with the DNA. TRBV21-1 is a documented pseudogene. The CDR3 length is 14 residues. CDR3 DNA sequence: TGTGCCAGCAGCAAACAGACAACTAATGAAAAACTGTTTTTT. It yields the protein CASSKQTTNEKLFF.

CDR3 sequence (DNA): TGTGCCAGCAGCCACCTTCACGGAGCAGGGATCGACGAGCAGTACTTC. As protein: CASSHLHGAGIDEQYF. The chain recombines TRBV3-1 (or the pseudogene TRBV3-2) with TRBJ2-7; TRBD1 might be the D (5 bases). The V end lost 3 bases, the J end lost 5 bases, and 20 bases lay between the germline ends. CDR1 is LGHDT and CDR2 is YNNKEL in the germline V gene (reference sequence). The CDR3 is 16 amino acids.

J is TRBJ1-5 and V is TRBV6-5; D is unclear. V lost 8 bases and J lost 4, with 12 bases in between. Germline loops: CDR1 MNHEY, CDR2 SVGAGI. This CDR3 spans 13 amino acids. The CDR3 reads CASVATSNQPQHF. CDR3 in DNA: TGTGCCAGCGTTGCCACCAGTAATCAGCCCCAGCATTTT.

The gene calls are TRBV27 and TRBJ2-7; no clear D gene. CDR3 size: 13 residues. Between the trimmed V and J ends, which lost 1 base and 7 bases, there was a span of 11 bases. Germline V gene lookup returns CDR1 MNHEY and CDR2 SMNVEV (reference sequence). The CDR3 nucleotides read TGTGCCAGCAGTTTATGGTCAGGTAGTGAGCAGTACTTC. This encodes CASSLWSGSEQYF.

The V and J genes are TRBV9 and TRBJ2-1; 7 bases map to TRBD2. CDR1 is SGDLS, CDR2 YYNGEE, per germline. This CDR3 comprises 17 residues. V shed 0 bases and J 0 bases; nucleotides not matched to a gene: 6. CDR3 sequence: CASSVGGGGSSYNEQFF. In DNA form, the CDR3 reads TGTGCCAGCAGCGTAGGAGGAGGCGGGAGCTCCTACAATGAGCAGTTCTTC.

The gene calls are TRBV3-1 (or the pseudogene TRBV3-2) and TRBJ2-7; tentatively, D is TRBD2 (7 bases). V gave up 6 bases and J gave up 0 bases, with 12 bases separating them. Per germline, CDR1 LGHDT and CDR2 YNNKEL (reference sequence). This CDR3 has 14 residues. The CDR3 nucleotides read TGTGCCAGCAGGGACAGCGGGGCCTCCTACGAGCAGTACTTC. Its protein is CASRDSGASYEQYF.